This T cell receptor beta chain was documented in a study of T cells in Graves' hyperthyroidism and ophthalmopathy. Amplification of TCR beta CDR3 regions was performed using RNA transcripts as template. In the first-round RT-PCR of the TCR CDR3, the HTBI primer set was used. TCRdb analysed the multiplex PCR reads with MiXCR anew, one entry per CDR3 protein. The table records about 690,000 distinct CDR3 sequences, 15% to 20% of them present only once. Absent ophthalmopathy progression within 18 months defined stable Graves' hyperthyroidism. Orbital computed tomography, thyroid ultrasound, serum thyroxine and TRAb, and clinical symptoms together informed the diagnoses. The authors obtained PBMCs from more than 9.5 ml of fresh peripheral blood. General study results and limits: Model output signaled ophthalmopathy a median roughly 6.5 months ahead of onset.

This clonotype has a count of ten or more. What it recognizes is unknown. This CDR3 has 14 residues. CDR1 is SGDLS, CDR2 YYNGEE, per germline. V lost 0 bases to trimming and J lost 8 bases, with 11 bases between them. The specimen was blood. V is TRBV9 and J is TRBJ1-4, with a possible D match to TRBD1 (6 bases). This clonotype was obtained from a middle-aged man with Graves' hyperthyroidism. The chain's CDR3 is CASSVAGVGEKLFF. The CDR3 DNA is TGTGCCAGCAGCGTAGCAGGGGTAGGGGAAAAACTGTTTTTT.